This T cell receptor beta chain was captured by sequencing in a study of blood T cell repertoires in COVID-19 (dated by TCRdb to the early 2020s). About the full investigation: Samples from collaborators originated in the United States, Italy and Spain and spanned both the acute and convalescent phases of COVID-19. The prospective study material was composed of cDNA or gDNA derived from T cells, B-cell-depleted T cells, or PBMCs. The dataset comprised deeply sampled blood TCRbeta repertoires from subjects exposed to, actively infected with, or recovered from COVID-19. A freely available public database, intended as a resource for researchers studying the immune response to SARS-CoV-2, is where the repertoires were released. The samples were drawn from the first 160 participants of the ongoing ImmuneRACE study and from 1,254 subjects provided by 6 global collaborators. Nearly every sample came with metadata listing a de-identified subject ID, COVID-19 status, age in years and sex. Where HLA class I and class II types were available, the types were taken from metadata supplied by the sample provider, not from assay-based typing. The full study reports these points: How much clinical and demographic metadata was included differed by source and by participant, and the metadata was provided uncurated.

Relative to germline, V is 1 base shorter and J is 3 bases shorter, with 13 bases between their ends. Measured from the cysteine to the phenylalanine, the CDR3 is 16 residues long. Of all the DNA, just the CDR3 is kept, 48 bases in frame from base 1. The germline V gene sets CDR1 to SGHVS and CDR2 to FQNEAQ. The collaborating institutions used their own protocols to collect whole blood in K2EDTA tubes. For TCRbeta analysis, collaborators shipped samples as frozen whole blood, isolated PBMCs, or DNA extracted from either of those sample types. TCRbeta CDR3 regions were amplified from genomic DNA by means of the immunoSEQ Assay, a bias-controlled multiplex PCR. Regarding the original processing steps: The number of nucleated cells in each sample was estimated by amplification of reference gene primers within the assay. To quantify the absolute abundance of each unique TCRbeta CDR3 rearrangement, sequence reads were collapsed and filtered. For each sample, productive Simpson clonality was calculated as the square root of Simpson's diversity index across productive rearrangements. In its TCRdb copy, this immuneACCESS table keeps in-frame sequences only and misses some clones. Where compared with another copy, unresolved V genes explain less than half of these, and the others have no known cause. V and J calls and clone size are copied from that table; D and trimming were computed from the DNA. The sample table records under 130,000 clones; roughly 90% of these occur just once. The ten top clones hold about 3.5% of the sample.

About this clone itself: Its antigen target is currently unknown. No clone much larger than this one lies a single base away; base qualities are absent.

The sequencing input was peripheral blood. Recombination linked TRBV7-8 to TRBJ2-1; the D region possibly corresponds to TRBD2 (6 bases align). This clonotype was sampled from a woman between 55 and 75 years old with acute or convalescent COVID-19. The CDR3 reads as follows: CASSLGRDLLYNEQFF. The DNA reads as follows: TGTGCCAGCAGCTTAGGCCGGGACTTACTCTACAATGAGCAGTTCTTC.